This TCR beta chain was sequenced for a study of T cells after posttransplantation cyclophosphamide. In its sample, this clone was seen many times. Antigen specificity is unknown. A marrow graft followed busulfan-fludarabine conditioning, with cyclophosphamide on days +3 and +4. Germline CDR1 and CDR2: SQVTM and ANQGSEA. The CDR3 has 13 amino acids. J was trimmed by 2 bases and V by 5 bases; bases with no gene match: 3. Findings of the study overall: Skin or GI-infiltrating T cells shared few TRB sequences with blood. Later blood repertoires were often dominated by clones from the donor CD8+ memory compartment. Recipient CMV seropositivity and CMV reactivation strongly tracked TRB clonality.

Sequencing used immunoSEQ multiplex PCR; TCRdb keeps in-frame clones, though not all of them. The sample contains roughly 8,000 clones, none of them singletons. This specimen was PBMCs, taken after an allogeneic stem cell transplant with post-transplant cyclophosphamide. J is TRBJ2-7 and V is TRBV29-1, with 10 bases matching TRBD1. The receptor comes from a male patient younger than 45 who received an allogeneic stem cell transplant from an unrelated donor, was CMV-positive, and had acute and chronic GVHD. The graft donor may have given rise to some T cells. CDR3 sequence (DNA): TGCAGCGTTATTGGGACAGGGGCCTACGAGCAGTACTTC. It yields the protein CSVIGTGAYEQYF.